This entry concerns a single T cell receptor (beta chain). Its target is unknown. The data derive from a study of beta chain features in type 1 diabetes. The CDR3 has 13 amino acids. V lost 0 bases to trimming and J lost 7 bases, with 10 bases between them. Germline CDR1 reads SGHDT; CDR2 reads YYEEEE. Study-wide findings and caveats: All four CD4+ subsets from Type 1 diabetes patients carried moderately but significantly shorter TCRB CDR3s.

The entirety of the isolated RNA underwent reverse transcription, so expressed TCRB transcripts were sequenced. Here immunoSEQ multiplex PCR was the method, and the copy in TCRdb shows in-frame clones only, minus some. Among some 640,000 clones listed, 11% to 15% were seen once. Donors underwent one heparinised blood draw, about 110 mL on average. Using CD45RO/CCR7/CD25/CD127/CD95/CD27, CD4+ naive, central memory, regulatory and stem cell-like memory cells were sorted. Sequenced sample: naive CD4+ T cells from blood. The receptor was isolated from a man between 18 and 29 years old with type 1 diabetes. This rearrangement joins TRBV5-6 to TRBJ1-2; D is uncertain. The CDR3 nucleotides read TGTGCCAGCAGCTTGGACGGGATACGTGGCTACACCTTC. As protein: CASSLDGIRGYTF. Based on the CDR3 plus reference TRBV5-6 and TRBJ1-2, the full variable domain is DAGVTQSPTHLIKTRGQQVTLRCSPKSGHDTVSWYQQALGQGPQFIFQYYEEEERQRGNFPDRFSGHQFPNYSSELNVNALLLGDSALYLCASSLDGIRGYTFGSGTRLTVV.